This T cell receptor beta chain appears in the sequencing data of a study of CD8+ T cells in alopecia areata listed by TCRdb under 2018. Context from the whole study: The treated patients, all with moderate-to-severe alopecia areata, were enrolled in an open-label pilot trial of oral tofacitinib given at 5 to 10 mg twice daily. Tofacitinib was given for 6 to 18 months, followed by 6 months of follow-up off drug to assess delayed response and recurrence. High-throughput TCRbeta sequencing was used to examine T cell clonal expansion in alopecia areata in both the C3H/HeJ mouse model and human patients. In humans, TCRbeta sequencing was performed on scalp tissue and on sorted CD4+ and CD8+ peripheral blood T cells from healthy controls and from patients with patchy or totalis/universalis alopecia areata. Biopsies were taken from tofacitinib-treated patients at baseline and again at 4 and 24 weeks into treatment, and several of those patients also had a later scalp biopsy. Scalp clonality was compared across normal scalp (n=4), patchy alopecia areata scalp (n=8), and alopecia totalis/universalis scalp (n=8). RNA came from the PAXgene miRNA kit for fixed scalp, the miRNeasy kit for PBMCs, and the RNeasy kit for mouse skin. TCRbeta CDR3 regions were amplified by immunoSEQ multiplex PCR using 35 Vbeta forward and 13 Jbeta reverse primers. Overall study results and their limits: Compared with normal scalp, lesional scalp, particularly in alopecia totalis/universalis, had higher clonality and more expanded CD8+ clones, which suggests antigenic drive. TCR sequences shared between patients were less clear than in mice, possibly partly because of HLA diversity in the patient population. Unlike mouse skin, which is dominated by gammadelta T cells, normal human skin has resident alphabeta T cells that are also sequenced, and this complicates analysis of the scalp TCR repertoire.

In the germline V gene (reference sequence), CDR1 corresponds to PRHDT and CDR2 to FYEKMQ. Inclusive of the bounding cysteine and phenylalanine, the CDR3 is 13 residues long. The read is trimmed to its CDR3 DNA, 39 bases read in frame from base 1. V sheds 3 bases and J sheds 1 base, leaving 6 bases between their ends. What the time point label conveys for this sample: baseline before oral tofacitinib. Lesional scalp punch biopsies and peripheral blood were obtained from alopecia areata patients. PBMCs were isolated by density centrifugation and stained for CD3, CD4 and CD8, after which CD4+ and CD8+ T cells were sorted on a FACSAria. This clone was counted many times. Its binding antigen is unknown. No quality values exist for individual bases; no much larger clone is one base distant. Library creation used the immunoSEQ multiplex PCR assay. To provide template for TCR sequencing, every sample had RNA extracted and reverse transcribed into cDNA. First-strand cDNA was synthesized with SuperScript III using a 2:1 mix of oligo-dT and random hexamers. A synthetic immune receptor repertoire was used to assess amplification bias, and residual bias was removed computationally. As for the original processing: After raw reads were preprocessed to remove errors, the CDR3 was defined following IMGT conventions as running from the conserved cysteine to phenylalanine. Clonality was computed by normalizing Shannon entropy by log2 of the number of productive unique TCRs and subtracting the result from 1. CD4 or CD8 identity of scalp clones was inferred by cross-referencing scalp TCRbeta sequences with sorted blood CD4 and CD8 repertoires. Held by TCRdb, this immuneACCESS table contains in-frame sequences only and omits some clones. Under half of the omission traces to an unresolved V gene where checked; the cause of the rest is unknown. V and J calls plus clone size are reproduced from that table; the DNA served to infer D and trimming. The sample table holds under 75,000 clones, of which about half were seen once. The ten largest clones take up about 18% of the sample.

The TCR was taken from a human donor with alopecia areata. The sample was CD8+ T cells sorted from blood, taken at week 0. The V gene is TRBV13 and the J gene is TRBJ1-1, with no D gene named confidently. The DNA is TGTGCCAGCAGCTTTCGCTCGAACACTGAAGCTTTCTTT. Its protein is CASSFRSNTEAFF.